This T cell receptor (beta chain) was captured in a study of OX40 agonist ivuxolimab in advanced cancers. Turning to the study itself: Recorded diagnoses for dose-escalation patients were hepatocellular carcinoma, melanoma, renal cell or head and neck cancer. General observations from the study: Patients with a partial response at 0.1-3.0 mg/kg had among the lowest clonal expansion.

Only in-frame clones appear in the TCRdb table, and some are missing; sequencing was by immunoSEQ multiplex PCR. The sample includes 15,000 to 20,000 clones, 79% of them seen just once. The CDR3 totals 16 residues. V gave up 3 bases and J gave up 5 bases, with 16 bases separating them. Germline V lookup: CDR1 SNHLY, CDR2 FYNNEI. This clone is labeled as medium-sized (0.01 to 0.1%). Its antigen is not known. The V and J genes are TRBV2 and TRBJ1-4; D possibly corresponds to TRBD1 (5 bases). The sample here was CD4+ or CD8+ T cells sorted from blood, taken in a trial of the OX40 agonist ivuxolimab. The origin of this receptor is an adult with an advanced solid tumor such as melanoma, head and neck, liver or kidney cancer. This CDR3 reads CASSEWDPEENEKLFF. The DNA of the CDR3 is TGTGCCAGCAGTGAGTGGGACCCCGAGGAGAATGAAAAACTGTTTTTT.